Each of the 4 T cell receptor beta chains below was sequenced from the same sample in a study of blood T cell repertoires in COVID-19. Profiling relied on immunoSEQ multiplex PCR, and the TCRdb table lists in-frame clones only, not all of them. The data contain about 330,000 clones, roughly 88% of them singletons. The sample consisted of PBMCs or T cells enriched from blood (not recorded which). The receptor source for this set is a man in his thirties or forties who had recovered from COVID-19.

The CDR3 nucleotides are TGTGCCAGCAGTTTGGGGCTAGCGGGGTGGGAGACCCAGTACTTC. Amino acids: CASSLGLAGWETQYF. The gene calls are TRBV27 and TRBJ2-5; the match to TRBD2 covers 9 bases. The CDR3 covers 15 residues. Germline V gene sequence: CDR1 MNHEY, CDR2 SMNVEV (reference sequence). V was pared by 3 bases and J by 5 bases, with 7 bases of the junction left unmatched.

This chain connects TRBV19 to TRBJ2-7, with D possibly being TRBD2 (6 bases). Per germline, CDR1 LNHDA and CDR2 SQIVND (reference sequence). This CDR3 contains 14 residues. Trimming cost V 3 bases and J 3 bases, with 12 bases left between them. CDR3 coding DNA: TGTGCCAGTAGTATTGGGCGGGGACTCTACGAGCAGTACTTC. Its translation is CASSIGRGLYEQYF.

V usage is TRBV5-1 and J usage is TRBJ2-2; TRBD2 aligns across 8 bases. Losses at the gene ends were 0 bases for V and 2 bases for J; bases not matched to a gene: 6. Per the germline V gene, CDR1 is SGHRS and CDR2 is YFSETQ. The CDR3 covers 17 residues. The CDR3 is CASSLAGSGANTGELFF. CDR3 nucleotide sequence: TGCGCCAGCAGCTTGGCAGGTAGCGGGGCCAACACCGGGGAGCTGTTTTTT.

The chain employs TRBV7-6 and TRBJ1-5, with D perhaps TRBD1 (5 bases). Germline CDR1 is SGHVS and CDR2 is FNYEAQ. There are 15 residues in the CDR3. With 5 bases removed from V and 6 bases from J, the gap between germline ends came to 17 bases. CDR3 region: CASSPPWGPRQPQHF. The CDR3 DNA is TGTGCCAGCAGCCCCCCTTGGGGCCCCCGTCAGCCCCAGCATTTT.